Listed here are 5 T cell receptor beta chains from one sample, sequenced in a study of T cells in Graves' hyperthyroidism and ophthalmopathy (dated by TCRdb to 2018 to 2020). To prepare the library, multiplex PCR was applied. TCRdb names Illumina HiSeq 2000 as the instrument used. TCR beta CDR3 regions were amplified from RNA transcripts. A first-round RT-PCR of the TCR CDR3 used the HTBI primer set with the Qiagen OneStep RT-PCR kit. TCRdb reanalyzed the raw reads on its own, using fastp at Q25 for trimming and MiXCR for clone calling, and kept in-frame beta chains. Identical CDR3 protein sequences are pooled into one entry, listed with their most common genes and DNA. This sample comprises hundreds of thousands of distinct CDR3 sequences, 45% of them detected only once. More than 7% of the sample is in the top ten clones. The sequenced material came from peripheral blood or thyroid tissue (not recorded which). The receptors were gathered from an adult man with Graves' disease, either hyperthyroidism or ophthalmopathy (not recorded which).

This clonotype came up once. The V call is TRBV20-1, the J call TRBJ1-2; D is perhaps TRBD1 (5 bases). The CDR3 has 10 amino acids. Trimming removed 3 bases from V and 8 bases from J, with 7 bases in between. Germline V CDR1 and CDR2: DFQATT, SNEGSKA (reference sequence). This chain's CDR3 is CSASWTGYTF. The CDR3 DNA follows: TGCAGTGCTAGTTGGACAGGCTACACCTTC.

This clonotype turned up a few times. V is TRBV7-9 and J is TRBJ1-4; 10 bases map to TRBD1. The junction had 11 bases not matched to a gene; V was cut back by 5 bases and J by 8 bases. Germline V gene data show CDR1 as SEHNR and CDR2 as FQNEAQ (reference sequence). The CDR3 contains 16 residues. CDR3 protein: CASSAGTGVKREKLFF. Written as DNA, the CDR3 is TGTGCCAGCAGCGCCGGGACAGGGGTGAAAAGGGAAAAACTGTTTTTT.

This clonotype has more than one count but fewer than ten. The chain has TRBV2 and TRBJ1-5; 7 positions match TRBD1. This CDR3 spans 14 amino acids. Germline V gene data show CDR1 as SNHLY and CDR2 as FYNNEI. J gave up 2 bases and V 8 bases, and 6 bases lay outside the gene matches. The CDR3 here is CASEPTGGNQPQHF. The CDR3 DNA follows: TGTGCCAGCGAGCCAACAGGGGGCAATCAGCCCCAGCATTTT.

The sample holds many counts of this clonotype. This sequence joins TRBV24-1 and TRBJ1-5; D not resolved. Germline CDR1 and CDR2: KGHDR and SFDVKD. V was trimmed by 5 bases and J by 4 bases, leaving 11 bases between them. The CDR3 extends over 14 amino acids. In DNA form, the CDR3 reads TGTGCCACCAGTGGAAGGCAGGAGAATCAGCCCCAGCATTTT. It specifies CATSGRQENQPQHF.

This chain uses TRBV20-1 with TRBJ2-2, with TRBD2 matching 8 bases. The CDR3 loop spans 17 amino acids. The V segment lost 3 bases and the J segment 3 bases; nucleotides outside the gene matches: 12. The germline V gene encodes CDR1 DFQATT and CDR2 SNEGSKA (reference sequence). Here the CDR3 reads CSASRTRTSFHTGELFF. CDR3 nucleotide sequence: TGCAGTGCTAGTCGCACTAGGACTAGCTTCCACACCGGGGAGCTGTTTTTT.